This T cell receptor (beta chain) stems from a study of post-analysis software for immune sequencing data. Overall study results and limits: About five TRBV segments (TRBV5-6, TRBV5-1 and TRBV20-1 among them) occurred more frequently in patients than in controls. Compared against controls, patients with multiple sclerosis displayed significantly lower normalized Chao1 diversity.

In regard to this clonotype: Its specificity is not known.

V lost 6 bases to trimming and J lost 5 bases; unmatched junction nucleotides: 11. CDR3 length: 14 residues. Germline CDR1 DFQATT, CDR2 SNEGSKA (reference sequence). Prepared libraries of TCR beta cDNA carried unique molecular identifiers. Starting from roughly 1 to 10 million T cells, the study yielded about 500,000 cDNA molecules. In TCRdb, the PCR reads were re-called with MiXCR into one record per CDR3 protein. The repertoire consists of some 450,000 distinct CDR3 sequences, with roughly 45% occurring once and the leading ten covering 9.5% to 13%. The sample taken for sequencing was blood. The origin of this receptor is a girl aged 5 to 17 with multiple sclerosis. The chain joins TRBV20-1 to TRBJ2-5, with 8 bases lining up with TRBD2. This CDR3 is CSARPLGRGETQYF. In nucleotides, the CDR3 is TGCAGTGCGCGCCCCCTCGGGAGGGGGGAGACCCAGTACTTC.